The subject of this entry is one T cell receptor beta chain. The CDR3 consists of 13 residues. CDR1 and CDR2 from the germline V gene are SGHVS and FNYEAQ. An amount of roughly 3,500 ng of total RNA was used for each TCR library. The team made cDNA by running eight separate reactions for each sample. Each UMI, carrying a 6-nucleotide sample barcode, came from template switching. After re-calling the 5' RACE reads, TCRdb lists one entry per CDR3 protein, DNA absent. In all, the sample yields approximately 420,000 distinct CDR3 sequences. This entry belongs to a study of monozygotic twins with inflammatory bowel disease.

The chain recombines TRBV7-6 with TRBJ2-7. The sequenced sample was blood. This clonotype was sampled from a human donor with ulcerative colitis or Crohn's disease, or a healthy co-twin of an affected twin (not recorded which). This CDR3 is CASSPDASYEQYF. The full variable domain, in which reference TRBV7-6 and TRBJ2-7 provide the parts outside the CDR3, is GAGVSQSPRYKVTKRGQDVALRCDPISGHVSLYWYRQALGQGPEFLTYFNYEAQQDKSGLPNDRFSAERPEGSISTLTIQRTEQRDSAMYRCASSPDASYEQYFGPGTRLTVT.